This TCR beta chain was identified in a study of memory CD4+ T cells and cytomegalovirus serostatus. Study details: This sample comes from healthy Belgian adults, about nine CMV seropositive, roughly 22 seronegative.

Study-level findings and limits: Median bootstrapped AUC for CMV status was around 0.95 originally, about 0.9 US-trained. Suggested: most of the CMV-linked TCR signature lies in CD4+ memory cells.

The sort gate was single viable CD3+CD4+CD8-CD45RO+ cells for memory CD4+ T cells. Positive selection with CD4 microbeads enriched total CD4+ T cells. For this clone: Its antigen is unknown.

Germline V CDR1 and CDR2: SGHRS, YFSETQ. The CDR3 is made up of 17 amino acids. V shed 2 bases and J 0 bases; nucleotides not matched to a gene: 7. Produced via immunoSEQ multiplex PCR; TCRdb's table is partial and in-frame only. The sample lists about 92,000 clones; roughly 80% were seen once. The specimen sequenced was memory CD4+ T cells from blood. The sequence derives from an adult in good health and CMV-seropositive. This chain connects TRBV5-1 to TRBJ1-3; TRBD1 matches at 8 bases. The CDR3 loop reads CASSFLQGADSGNTIYF. The CDR3 region has the DNA TGCGCCAGCAGCTTTCTCCAGGGGGCCGACTCTGGAAACACCATATATTTT.